This is a list of T cell receptor beta chains from one sample in a study of CD8+ T cells in alopecia areata. The repertoire was sequenced with immunoSEQ multiplex PCR; TCRdb's copy has only in-frame clones and lacks some. In the table there are about 220,000 clones, 50% to 70% of which are singletons. Here the sequenced sample was CD4+ T cells sorted from blood, taken at week 4, from a patient treated with tofacitinib. These receptors were taken from a human donor with alopecia areata. Each CDR3 is given with its conserved first and last residue. Fields, in order: CDR3 protein, CDR3 DNA, V gene, J gene, clone size, D gene. D genes are given only for firm matches. The size of a clone is reported for some rows only, either as once, few or many, or as a class for expanded clones.

CASSMGQGQFF	TGTGCCAGTAGTATGGGGCAGGGACAGTTCTTC	TRBV19	TRBJ2-1	few	NA
CASSLGTHEQFF	TGCGCCAGCAGCTTAGGCACCCACGAGCAGTTCTTC	TRBV5-1	TRBJ2-1	NA	NA
CASSPRSWEQYF	TGTGCCAGCTCACCACGTTCATGGGAGCAGTACTTC	TRBV18	TRBJ2-7	NA	NA
CSVEDLVNEQYF	TGCAGCGTTGAAGATCTTGTCAACGAGCAGTACTTC	TRBV29-1	TRBJ2-7	NA	NA
CASSQEGGPGYGYTF	TGCGCCAGCAGCCAAGAGGGAGGGCCCGGGTATGGCTACACCTTC	TRBV4-3	TRBJ1-2	few	NA
CSVEGAAEAFF	TGCAGCGTCGAGGGGGCAGCTGAAGCTTTCTTT	TRBV29-1	TRBJ1-1	NA	TRBD1
CASSAGANVLTF	TGTGCCAGCAGTGCAGGTGCCAACGTCCTGACTTTC	TRBV2	TRBJ2-6	NA	NA
CASSRDNQETQYF	TGTGCCAGCAGCCGGGACAACCAAGAGACCCAGTACTTC	TRBV7-6	TRBJ2-5	NA	NA
CSVFPEQFF	TGCAGCGTTTTTCCGGAGCAGTTCTTC	TRBV29-1	TRBJ2-1	NA	NA
CAITPNGDIQYEQYF	TGTGCCATCACCCCCAATGGGGACATACAATACGAGCAGTACTTC	TRBV10-3	TRBJ2-7	few	NA
CASSGRQGLTGELFF	TGTGCCAGCAGCGGCCGACAGGGGCTCACCGGGGAGCTGTTTTTT	TRBV14	TRBJ2-2	NA	TRBD1
CATSRDGSSYEQYF	TGTGCCACCAGCAGAGATGGCAGCTCCTACGAGCAGTACTTC	TRBV15	TRBJ2-7	NA	NA
CASSQFGGSGYTF	TGTGCCAGCAGCCAATTCGGGGGATCTGGCTACACCTTC	TRBV14	TRBJ1-2	NA	NA
CASSWGQGSGYTF	TGTGCCAGCAGCTGGGGGCAGGGCTCGGGCTACACCTTC	TRBV7-2	TRBJ1-2	NA	NA
CASSSTGAKEQFF	TGCGCCAGCAGCTCTACAGGGGCAAAGGAGCAGTTCTTC	TRBV5-1	TRBJ2-1	NA	TRBD1
CASSVLQGGTGELFF	TGCGCCAGCAGCGTACTACAGGGGGGAACCGGGGAGCTGTTTTTT	TRBV5-1	TRBJ2-2	few	TRBD1
CASKLGLKTDTQYF	TGTGCCAGTAAATTGGGGTTGAAGACAGATACGCAGTATTTT	TRBV19	TRBJ2-3	few	NA
CASSSQGPGNTIYF	TGTGCCAGCAGCTCGCAGGGTCCTGGAAACACCATATATTTT	TRBV7-2	TRBJ1-3	NA	NA
CSVGGSQETQYF	TGCAGCGTTGGGGGGAGTCAAGAGACCCAGTACTTC	TRBV29-1	TRBJ2-5	NA	NA
CASSPDRDQPQHF	TGTGCCAGCAGCCCGGACAGGGATCAGCCCCAGCATTTT	TRBV7-2	TRBJ1-5	NA	TRBD1
CASSGEGSSYNSPLHF	TGCGCCAGCAGCGGAGAGGGGAGCTCCTATAATTCACCCCTCCACTTT	TRBV4-1	TRBJ1-6	few	NA
CSVAAGGNTEAFF	TGCAGCGTTGCCGCCGGGGGGAATACTGAAGCTTTCTTT	TRBV29-1	TRBJ1-1	NA	NA
CASSLVGISNQPQHF	TGTGCCAGCAGCTTAGTAGGGATTAGCAATCAGCCCCAGCATTTT	TRBV7-2	TRBJ1-5	NA	NA
CASALGQAPNYGYTF	TGTGCCAGCGCCTTGGGACAGGCACCTAACTATGGCTACACCTTC	TRBV2	TRBJ1-2	NA	TRBD1
CASSLAGVYNQPQHF	TGTGCCAGCAGCTTAGCAGGGGTGTACAATCAGCCCCAGCATTTT	TRBV7-6	TRBJ1-5	NA	NA
CASSHYVGQGTDTQYF	TGTGCCAGCAGCCATTACGTCGGACAGGGGACAGATACGCAGTATTTT	TRBV14	TRBJ2-3	NA	TRBD1
CASSTTSGGAGDTQYF	TGTGCCAGCAGCACAACTAGCGGGGGGGCCGGAGATACGCAGTATTTT	TRBV7-2	TRBJ2-3	NA	TRBD2
CASSESDKSSYNSPLHF	TGTGCCAGCAGTGAATCGGACAAGAGCTCCTATAATTCACCCCTCCACTTT	TRBV25-1	TRBJ1-6	NA	NA
CASSPRQLDYEQYF	TGTGCCAGCAGCCCTCGACAGTTGGACTACGAGCAGTACTTC	TRBV11-2	TRBJ2-7	NA	NA
CASSGIMNTEAFF	TGTGCCAGCAGCGGTATTATGAACACTGAAGCTTTCTTT	TRBV9	TRBJ1-1	NA	NA
CASSEAPTGSGANVLTF	TGTGCCAGCAGTGAAGCCCCTACTGGGTCTGGGGCCAACGTCCTGACTTTC	TRBV2	TRBJ2-6	NA	NA
CASSRARLPETQYF	TGTGCCAGCAGCCGCGCCAGGCTCCCGGAGACCCAGTACTTC	TRBV7-2	TRBJ2-5	NA	NA
CASCCPAGLRTDTQYF	TGTGCCAGCTGTTGCCCCGCTGGTCTTCGAACAGATACGCAGTATTTT	TRBV6-5	TRBJ2-3	many	NA
CATGDGTRNTGELFF	TGTGCCACCGGGGACGGGACTAGAAACACCGGGGAGCTGTTTTTT	TRBV10-3	TRBJ2-2	NA	TRBD2
CASSNRSNQPQHF	TGTGCCAGCAGCAACAGGAGTAATCAGCCCCAGCATTTT	TRBV14	TRBJ1-5	NA	NA
CASTPGREQYF	TGTGCCAGCACCCCTGGGCGTGAGCAGTACTTC	TRBV11-2	TRBJ2-7	few	NA
CSVTEFSYEQYF	TGCAGCGTTACAGAGTTCTCCTACGAGCAGTACTTC	TRBV29-1	TRBJ2-7	NA	NA
CASSRGRANYGYTF	TGTGCCAGCAGTAGGGGCAGGGCTAACTATGGCTACACCTTC	TRBV27	TRBJ1-2	NA	NA
CSVERLMNTEAFF	TGCAGCGTTGAGAGACTCATGAACACTGAAGCTTTCTTT	TRBV29-1	TRBJ1-1	few	NA
CSARFGNEQYF	TGCAGTGCTAGATTCGGAAACGAGCAGTACTTC	TRBV20-1	TRBJ2-7	NA	NA
CASSEWLAGLTDTQYF	TGCGCCAGCAGTGAGTGGCTAGCGGGTCTTACAGATACGCAGTATTTT	TRBV10-2	TRBJ2-3	few	TRBD2
CAWNAVSGNTIYF	TGTGCCTGGAATGCGGTCTCTGGAAACACCATATATTTT	TRBV30	TRBJ1-3	NA	NA
CSVREKGWYEQYF	TGCAGCGTCCGCGAGAAGGGTTGGTACGAGCAGTACTTC	TRBV29-1	TRBJ2-7	few	NA
CAWSDGRDEQYF	TGTGCCTGGAGTGACGGGAGGGACGAGCAGTACTTC	TRBV30	TRBJ2-7	NA	TRBD2
CASSRPVSPLHF	TGTGCCAGCAGCCGGCCCGTTTCACCCCTCCACTTT	TRBV7-2	TRBJ1-6	many	NA
CASSLTQGTPYGYTF	TGTGCCAGCAGTTTAACACAGGGGACTCCCTATGGCTACACCTTC	TRBV27	TRBJ1-2	few	TRBD1
CASRSTGGNYNEQFF	TGTGCCAGCAGGAGTACGGGGGGTAACTACAATGAGCAGTTCTTC	TRBV14	TRBJ2-1	NA	TRBD2
CASSQNSGGAADTQYF	TGCGCCAGCAGCCAAAATAGCGGGGGGGCCGCAGATACGCAGTATTTT	TRBV4-3	TRBJ2-3	NA	TRBD2
CASSLGQGGGPETQYF	TGTGCCAGCAGCTTAGGGCAGGGCGGGGGCCCAGAGACCCAGTACTTC	TRBV7-6	TRBJ2-5	NA	NA
CASRDIGNTEAFF	TGTGCCAGCAGGGATATAGGGAACACTGAAGCTTTCTTT	TRBV6-1	TRBJ1-1	few	NA
CASSVTPRTAKKGETQYF	TGTGCCAGCAGCGTAACACCCCGGACAGCTAAGAAAGGGGAGACCCAGTACTTC	TRBV9	TRBJ2-5	NA	NA
CASSELGRGDTQYF	TGTGCCAGCAGTGAGTTGGGGAGAGGAGATACGCAGTATTTT	TRBV2	TRBJ2-3	NA	NA
CASAEGAGQPQHF	TGCGCCAGCGCCGAGGGGGCTGGCCAGCCCCAGCATTTT	TRBV5-1	TRBJ1-5	few	TRBD1
CASTVNAGNTEAFF	TGTGCCAGCACCGTTAACGCTGGGAACACTGAAGCTTTCTTT	TRBV6-1	TRBJ1-1	NA	NA
CAWSRAGQMGNQPQHF	TGTGCCTGGAGTAGGGCAGGTCAAATGGGAAATCAGCCCCAGCATTTT	TRBV30	TRBJ1-5	few	NA
CASSGQSYGYTF	TGTGCCAGCAGCGGACAGTCCTATGGCTACACCTTC	TRBV9	TRBJ1-2	NA	NA
CSVSADRYPYEQYF	TGCAGCGTTTCGGCTGATCGTTACCCCTACGAGCAGTACTTC	TRBV29-1	TRBJ2-7	few	NA
CSVRDSNYEQYF	TGCAGCGTCCGGGACTCAAACTACGAGCAGTACTTC	TRBV29-1	TRBJ2-7	few	NA
CASSVAGERDQPQHF	TGTGCCAGCAGCGTAGCCGGGGAAAGGGATCAGCCCCAGCATTTT	TRBV9	TRBJ1-5	NA	NA
CASSPRDIQYF	TGTGCCAGCAGCCCGAGGGACATTCAGTACTTC	TRBV7-8	TRBJ2-4	few	NA